The 32 T cell receptor beta chains in this list originate from one sample, sequenced in a study of T cell responses to AZD1222 COVID-19 vaccine. The assay was immunoSEQ multiplex PCR, and TCRdb's table has in-frame clones only and misses some. The profile shows some 150,000 clones, less than 95% of them singletons. Sequenced material: peripheral blood, taken on day 0 of AZD1222 vaccination. The receptors come from an adult in good health.

The chain employs TRBV14 and TRBJ2-3; 9 bases are a match to TRBD2. Unmatched junction bases numbered 15, after V lost 1 base and J lost 7 bases. CDR3 length: 18 residues. The V gene's germline CDR1 is SGHDN and CDR2 FVKESK. The CDR3, as DNA: TGTGCCAGCAGCCAAGTCATAGGTTCGGGACTAGCATTTTATACGCAGTATTTT. It is translated as CASSQVIGSGLAFYTQYF.

This chain joins TRBV24-1 and TRBJ2-5; a possible D gene is TRBD2 (5 bases). The CDR3 is 16 amino acids. The V gene lost 4 bases and the J gene lost 1 base, with 15 bases spanning the gap. Germline V gene data show CDR1 as KGHDR and CDR2 as SFDVKD. The CDR3 nucleotides read TGTGCCACCAGTGACACGAGCGGTGACTTCCAAGAGACCCAGTACTTC. Translated, it gives CATSDTSGDFQETQYF.

The chain uses TRBV29-1 and TRBJ1-2; weak D call: TRBD1 (6 bases). Trimming removed 3 bases at V and 6 bases at J, with 11 bases between. Germline-derived CDR1 and CDR2 are SQVTM and ANQGSEA. The CDR3 is 12 amino acids. CDR3 residues: CSVDGQGHGYTF. CDR3 sequence (DNA): TGCAGCGTTGATGGGCAGGGGCATGGCTACACCTTC.

The V gene is TRBV19, the J gene TRBJ2-2; D is ambiguous. Germline CDR1 reads LNHDA; CDR2 reads SQIVND (reference sequence). The CDR3 length is 16 residues. Trimming left V 5 bases short and J 6 bases short, with 19 bases between. The CDR3 coding sequence is TGTGCCAGTAGTCCTACGGTAGTCGGCGTCCCCGGGGAGCTGTTTTTT. Protein product: CASSPTVVGVPGELFF.

The rearrangement links TRBV4-3 to TRBJ1-2, with D perhaps matching TRBD1 (6 bases). The CDR3 runs 16 residues. In germline, CDR1 is LGHNA, CDR2 YSLEER. The V end lost 3 bases, the J end lost 8 bases, and 22 bases lay between the germline ends. In DNA, the CDR3 is TGCGCCAGCAGCCAGGGGGCGGGGCTACCTCGCTTGGGCTACACCTTC. It is translated as CASSQGAGLPRLGYTF.

The rearrangement links TRBV18 to TRBJ1-4; D gene ambiguous. The CDR3 extends over 16 amino acids. The V gene's germline CDR1 is KGHSH and CDR2 LQKENI. The ends were cut back, 3 bases at V and 0 bases at J, with 11 bases in the middle. The CDR3 DNA reads as TGTGCCAGCTCACCCTCGGGTCCCCCAACTAATGAAAAACTGTTTTTT. It yields the protein CASSPSGPPTNEKLFF.

This sequence joins TRBV15 and TRBJ1-5, with D perhaps TRBD1 (6 bases). Looked up from germline, CDR1 is LNHNV and CDR2 is YYDKDF (reference sequence). CDR3 size: 15 residues. Trimming took 0 bases from V and 7 from J, leaving 13 bases between them. The CDR3 nucleotides are TGTGCCACCAGCAGAGATTTGCAGGGGTTCCAGCCCCAGCATTTT. Translating it yields CATSRDLQGFQPQHF.

This clone was picked up one time. This chain connects TRBV30 to TRBJ2-7; D may be TRBD1 (6 bases). The CDR3 is 13 amino acids. V lost 6 bases to trimming and J lost 1 base, with 13 bases between them. Per germline, CDR1 GTSNPN and CDR2 SVGIG (reference sequence). The CDR3 loop reads CACDRRSSYEQYF. The CDR3 DNA follows: TGTGCCTGCGACAGGAGATCGTCCTACGAGCAGTACTTC.

The chain has TRBV7-2 and TRBJ2-1, with D maybe TRBD2 (5 bases). CDR1 and CDR2 from the germline V gene are SGHTA and FQGNSA. V lost 1 base, J lost 10 bases, and 17 bases lay in between. The CDR3 runs to 15 residues. This CDR3 reads CASSLEPSRLWEQFF. The DNA of the CDR3 is TGTGCCAGCAGCTTAGAGCCTAGCCGCCTGTGGGAGCAGTTCTTC.

Written as DNA, the CDR3 is TGTGCCAGTAGTTTAACTAGCGGGAGCGGTGAGACCCAGTACTTC. This translates into CASSLTSGSGETQYF. This chain joins TRBV19 and TRBJ2-5, with 11 bases lining up with TRBD2. Looked up from germline, CDR1 is LNHDA and CDR2 is SQIVND (reference sequence). The V gene end was trimmed by 5 bases and the J gene end by 5 bases; junction bases not matched to a gene: 7. The CDR3 totals 15 residues.

V is TRBV5-1 and J is TRBJ2-1; the match to TRBD2 covers 7 bases. The germline CDR1 and CDR2 sequences are SGHRS and YFSETQ. This CDR3 has 15 residues. The J segment lost 7 bases and the V segment lost 1 base, leaving 8 bases of the junction unmatched. The CDR3 sequence is CASSLRTSQRNEQFF. For the CDR3, the DNA is TGCGCCAGCAGCTTGCGGACTAGTCAGAGGAATGAGCAGTTCTTC. The full variable domain, completed using reference TRBV5-1 and TRBJ2-1, is KAGVTQTPRYLIKTRGQQVTLSCSPISGHRSVSWYQQTPGQGLQFLFEYFSETQRNKGNFPGRFSGRQFSNSRSEMNVSTLELGDSALYLCASSLRTSQRNEQFFGPGTRLTVL.

The chain couples TRBV29-1 to TRBJ2-5; 13 bases align to TRBD2. Trimming at V came to 2 bases and at J to 5 bases, leaving 5 bases not matched to a gene. Germline-derived CDR1 and CDR2 are SQVTM and ANQGSEA. The CDR3 runs to 15 residues. The CDR3 sequence is CSVETSGRVGETQYF. The CDR3 nucleotides are TGCAGCGTTGAAACTAGCGGGAGGGTGGGGGAGACCCAGTACTTC.

The V call is TRBV29-1, the J call TRBJ2-4; the D gene is possibly TRBD2 (6 bases). There are 12 residues in the CDR3. Trimming removed 4 bases from V and 11 bases from J, with 15 bases in between. Germline V gene sequence: CDR1 SQVTM, CDR2 ANQGSEA. CDR3: CSVGLAPMVQYF. CDR3 nucleotides: TGCAGCGTTGGTCTAGCGCCTATGGTTCAGTACTTC.

The chain employs TRBV5-8 and TRBJ1-1; 7 nucleotides match TRBD1. Germline trimming cut 4 bases from V and 11 bases from J; bases unmatched to any gene: 8. The CDR3 runs to 12 residues. The germline CDR1 and CDR2 sequences are SGHTS and YDEGEE. The DNA for the CDR3 is TGTGCCAGCAGCGAGAAGACAGGGAAGGCTTTCTTT. It encodes CASSEKTGKAFF.

This clone has a single count. The V call is TRBV5-1, the J call TRBJ2-5, with 9 bases lining up with TRBD2. Germline-derived CDR1 and CDR2 are SGHRS and YFSETQ. The CDR3 sequence is 16 residues long. Unmatched junction bases numbered 14, after V lost 5 bases and J lost 6 bases. CDR3 region: CASSFTGLANQKTQYF. The CDR3, as DNA: TGCGCCAGCAGTTTTACGGGACTAGCTAATCAAAAGACCCAGTACTTC.

The chain is built from TRBV27 and TRBJ2-3; 9 bases agree with TRBD2. The CDR3 totals 15 residues. Germline CDR1 MNHEY, CDR2 SMNVEV (reference sequence). V shed 3 bases, J shed 6 bases, and the junction held 7 bases outside the gene matches. CDR3 coding DNA: TGTGCCAGCAGTTTTCTCGCGGGGGGGGAGGATACGCAGTATTTT. Translating gives CASSFLAGGEDTQYF.

As concerns this clone: Its ends do not fully match the called genes, so a read error is possible. J is TRBJ2-2 and V is TRBV7-7, with D possibly matching TRBD1 (5 bases). CDR1 and CDR2 from the germline V gene are SSHAT and FNYEAQ (reference sequence). The CDR3 sequence is 15 residues long. The CDR3 reads CASSLGAGRTGELFF. The DNA for the CDR3 is TGTGCTAGCAGCTTAGGGGCAGGGCGGACCGGGGAGCTGTTTTTT.

The chain is built from TRBV7-9 and TRBJ2-7; D gene ambiguous. Deletions cut 3 bases from V and 1 base from J, with 7 bases between. This CDR3 is built from 13 residues. The germline V gene encodes CDR1 SEHNR and CDR2 FQNEAQ (reference sequence). The CDR3 loop is CASSLDASYEQYF. The CDR3, as DNA: TGTGCCAGCAGCTTGGACGCTTCCTACGAGCAGTACTTC.

Comment on this clone: At one of its ends the junction is not consistent with the germline gene, which may arise from a read error. This chain uses TRBV7-7 with TRBJ2-2; 8 nucleotides align to TRBD2. This CDR3 has 16 residues. Per germline, CDR1 SSHAT and CDR2 FNYEAQ (reference sequence). The CDR3 region is CASSLTGGLNTGELFF. For the CDR3, the DNA is TGTGCTAGCAGCTTAACGGGAGGGCTTAACACCGGGGAGCTGTTTTTT.

This chain joins TRBV6-2 or TRBV6-3 and TRBJ2-1; D possibly corresponds to TRBD2 (5 bases). Trimming removed 4 bases from V and 6 bases from J, with 16 bases in between. The CDR3 length is 15 residues. Germline V gives CDR1 MNHEY, CDR2 SVGEGT. CDR3 sequence (DNA): TGTGCCAGCAGTTTCCGGGCCCTTCGGGGCAATGAGCAGTTCTTC. Residues: CASSFRALRGNEQFF.

The chain carries TRBV5-4 and TRBJ1-2; 8 positions agree with TRBD1. The CDR3 is 15 residues long. Germline CDR1 and CDR2: SGHNT and YYREEE (reference sequence). J lost 5 bases, V lost 4 bases, and 10 bases had no gene match. The CDR3 coding sequence is TGTGCCAGCAGCATGACCGGGACAGGAGTTTATGGCTACACCTTC. It is translated as CASSMTGTGVYGYTF.

This chain uses TRBV10-3 with TRBJ1-1; D not certain. In germline, CDR1 is ENHRY, CDR2 SYGVKD. The CDR3 is 14 amino acids. V gave up 4 bases and J gave up 0 bases, with 9 bases separating them. CDR3: CAISGTEMNTEAFF. Written as DNA, the CDR3 is TGTGCCATCAGTGGGACCGAGATGAACACTGAAGCTTTCTTT.

The rearrangement uses TRBV7-8 and TRBJ2-1; D possibly uses TRBD1 or TRBD2 (6 bases each). V was cut by 2 bases and J by 4 bases, with 21 bases left in between. Germline V lookup: CDR1 SGHVS, CDR2 FQNEAQ. The CDR3 spans 18 residues. CDR3 region: CASSLTSLPGAGYNEQFF. The CDR3 DNA sequence: TGTGCCAGCAGCTTAACATCGCTCCCGGGGGCCGGGTACAATGAGCAGTTCTTC.

The genes are TRBV3-1 (or the pseudogene TRBV3-2) and TRBJ1-1; D gene ambiguous. The germline CDR1 and CDR2 sequences are LGHDT and YNNKEL (reference sequence). Trimming removed 0 bases from V and 1 base from J, with 12 bases in between. CDR3 length: 16 residues. The CDR3 sequence is CASSQDHRTPNTEAFF. CDR3 sequence (DNA): TGTGCCAGCAGCCAAGATCATAGAACACCGAACACTGAAGCTTTCTTT.

The V gene is TRBV5-1, the J gene TRBJ2-5; 14 bases are shared with TRBD2. V shed 0 bases, J shed 6 bases, and the junction held 4 bases outside the gene matches. Germline assignment: CDR1 SGHRS and CDR2 YFSETQ. The CDR3 runs 16 residues. The chain's CDR3 is CASSLGLAGGEKTQYF. The DNA for the CDR3 is TGCGCCAGCAGCTTGGGACTAGCGGGAGGGGAAAAGACCCAGTACTTC. The whole variable domain, remainder taken from reference TRBV5-1 and TRBJ2-5, is KAGVTQTPRYLIKTRGQQVTLSCSPISGHRSVSWYQQTPGQGLQFLFEYFSETQRNKGNFPGRFSGRQFSNSRSEMNVSTLELGDSALYLCASSLGLAGGEKTQYFGPGTRLLVL.

This chain uses TRBV19 with TRBJ2-4; D not certain. The CDR3 length is 18 residues. Trimming took 3 bases from V and 0 from J, leaving 18 bases between them. CDR1 is LNHDA, CDR2 SQIVND, per germline (reference sequence). The CDR3 sequence is CASSISRAGLTAKNIQYF. Written as DNA, the CDR3 is TGTGCCAGTAGTATCAGTCGTGCAGGTCTTACAGCCAAAAACATTCAGTACTTC.

V is TRBV11-1 and J is TRBJ1-1; D is possibly TRBD1 (5 bases). With 5 bases removed from V and 4 bases from J, the gap between germline ends came to 11 bases. Germline-derived CDR1 and CDR2 are SGHAT and FQDESV (reference sequence). The CDR3 loop spans 13 amino acids. CDR3 protein: CASSLRESTEAFF. CDR3 nucleotides: TGTGCCAGCAGCCTCAGGGAGAGCACTGAAGCTTTCTTT.

A few counts support this clone. The gene calls are TRBV23-1 and TRBJ1-4; D call uncertain. TRBV23-1 is an ORF, and what it does is uncertain. The CDR3 totals 14 residues. Deletions cut 11 bases from V and 3 bases from J, with 16 bases between. CDR3 sequence (DNA): TGCGCCGCAGGACTAAAGAGTTCTAATGAAAAACTGTTTTTT. As protein: CAAGLKSSNEKLFF.

The rearrangement uses TRBV11-1 and TRBJ2-1, with 12 bases matching TRBD2. This CDR3 is 16 amino acids long. Trimming removed 4 bases from V and 8 bases from J; junction bases left unmatched: 9. Germline V gene sequence: CDR1 SGHAT, CDR2 FQDESV (reference sequence). In DNA, the CDR3 is TGTGCCAGCAGCTCGCCATCTAGCGGGGGGGCGGATGAGCAGTTCTTC. Protein sequence: CASSSPSSGGADEQFF.

The V call is TRBV19, the J call TRBJ2-1, with D perhaps TRBD1 or TRBD2 (5 bases each). The germline V gene has CDR1 LNHDA and CDR2 SQIVND (reference sequence). The CDR3 has 13 residues. V was pared by 1 base and J by 7 bases, with 8 bases between. In DNA form, the CDR3 reads TGTGCCAGTAGTATAGGGGGGTATAATGAGCAGTTCTTC. Translation: CASSIGGYNEQFF. Filled out from reference TRBV19 and TRBJ2-1, the complete variable domain reads DGGITQSPKYLFRKEGQNVTLSCEQNLNHDAMYWYRQDPGQGLRLIYYSQIVNDFQKGDIAEGYSVSREKKESFPLTVTSAQKNPTAFYLCASSIGGYNEQFFGPGTRLTVL.

The chain joins TRBV30 to TRBJ1-1; no clear D gene. Trimming removed 4 bases at V and 3 bases at J, with 12 bases between. The CDR3 totals 13 residues. Germline loops: CDR1 GTSNPN, CDR2 SVGIG (reference sequence). Here the CDR3 reads CAWNRGWDTEAFF. The CDR3 coding sequence is TGTGCCTGGAACCGGGGATGGGACACTGAAGCTTTCTTT.

V is TRBV14 and J is TRBJ2-2; unclear D gene. Trimming cost V 4 bases and J 0 bases, with 12 bases left between them. Germline assignment: CDR1 SGHDN and CDR2 FVKESK. The CDR3 totals 16 residues. The CDR3 DNA reads as TGTGCCAGCAGCCGAGGTCAGGTAGCGAACACCGGGGAGCTGTTTTTT. This codes for CASSRGQVANTGELFF.